This TCR beta chain was identified in a study of T cell responses to AZD1222 COVID-19 vaccine. Germline CDR1 KGHDR, CDR2 SFDVKD. The CDR3 spans 15 residues. With 4 bases removed from V and 9 bases from J, the gap between germline ends came to 17 bases. The method was immunoSEQ multiplex PCR; TCRdb's version includes in-frame clones alone and lacks a portion of them. The sample lists 200,000 to 300,000 clones; approximately 95% were seen once. The chain is built from TRBV24-1 and TRBJ2-2, with D perhaps assigned TRBD1 or TRBD2 (5 bases each). This sample comprised peripheral blood, obtained on day 0 of AZD1222 vaccination. This clonotype was obtained from an adult in good health. The CDR3 nucleotides are TGTGCCACCAGTGAGTCACGGGGCCCTGGCCGGGAGCTGTTTTTT. It yields the protein CATSESRGPGRELFF.